This T cell receptor beta chain was retrieved from a study of T cell responses to AZD1222 COVID-19 vaccine. General observations from the study: Unmutated regions of variants are reportedly targeted by nearly half of spike-specific TCRs. Vaccine-related CD4 TCRs covered spike, predominating at 160-218 and 743-854.

Using immunoSEQ multiplex PCR, the repertoire was profiled, and TCRdb retains in-frame clones only, with some absent. This sample has 130,000 or so clones, with roughly nine tenths found just once. The CDR3 is 12 amino acids. The ends were cut back, 1 base at V and 5 bases at J, with 5 bases in the middle. The germline V gene has CDR1 LGHNT and CDR2 FRNRAP. Regarding this clone: Its antigen is as yet unknown.

This receptor was identified in an adult in good health. The sample here was peripheral blood, taken on day 0 of AZD1222 vaccination. The V and J genes are TRBV12-5 and TRBJ1-2, with no clear D. CDR3 sequence: CASGLDIYGYTF. For the CDR3, the DNA is TGTGCTAGTGGTTTGGACATATATGGCTACACCTTC.